This T cell receptor (beta chain) derives from a study of blood T cell repertoires in COVID-19. Study-wide context: Samples came from the United States, Italy and Spain, spanning acute and convalescent COVID-19.

CDR1 is SEHNR and CDR2 is FQNEAQ in the germline V gene (reference sequence). The CDR3 runs 13 residues. Deletions cut 2 bases from V and 4 bases from J, with 7 bases between. Libraries were prepared by immunoSEQ multiplex PCR; TCRdb keeps only in-frame clonotypes and omits some of them. The sample yields about 200,000 clones, roughly 82% seen once. The sequence derives from a human donor in a cohort sampled during active COVID-19. Input material: peripheral blood. The chain recombines TRBV7-9 with TRBJ2-3, with D tentatively TRBD1 (5 bases). The DNA of the CDR3 is TGTGCCAGCAGCTTACCAGGGTCAGATACGCAGTATTTT. Translated: CASSLPGSDTQYF.